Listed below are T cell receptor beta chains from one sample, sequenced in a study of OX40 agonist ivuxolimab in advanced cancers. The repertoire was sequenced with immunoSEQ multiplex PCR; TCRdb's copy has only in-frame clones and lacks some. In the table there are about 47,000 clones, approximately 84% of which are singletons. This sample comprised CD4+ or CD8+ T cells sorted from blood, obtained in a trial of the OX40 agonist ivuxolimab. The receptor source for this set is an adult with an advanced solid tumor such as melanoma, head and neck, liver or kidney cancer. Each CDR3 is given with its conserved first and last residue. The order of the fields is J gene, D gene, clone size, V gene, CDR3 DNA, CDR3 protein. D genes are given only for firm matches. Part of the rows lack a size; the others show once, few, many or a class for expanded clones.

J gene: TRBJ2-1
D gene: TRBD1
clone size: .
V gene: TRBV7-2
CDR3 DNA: TGTGCCAGCAGGCACAGGGGGACTGAGCAGTTCTTC
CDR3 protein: CASRHRGTEQFF

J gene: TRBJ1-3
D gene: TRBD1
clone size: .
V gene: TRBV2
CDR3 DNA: TGTGCCAGTTCCCTTACAGGGGAGGTTGGAAACACCATATATTTT
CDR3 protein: CASSLTGEVGNTIYF

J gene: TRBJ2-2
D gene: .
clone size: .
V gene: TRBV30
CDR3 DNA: TGTGCCTGGAGTTCCCAGGGTTGGGGGGCCGTCACCGGGGAGCTGTTTTTT
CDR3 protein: CAWSSQGWGAVTGELFF

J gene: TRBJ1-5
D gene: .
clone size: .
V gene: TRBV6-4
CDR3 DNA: TGTGCCAGCAGGCCGGGGTATTCCAATCAGCCCCAGCATTTT
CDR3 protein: CASRPGYSNQPQHF

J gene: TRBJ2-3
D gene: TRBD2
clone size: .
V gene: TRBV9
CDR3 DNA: TGTGCCAGCAGCCTCCGGGGAGGGGCAGATACGCAGTATTTT
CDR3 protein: CASSLRGGADTQYF

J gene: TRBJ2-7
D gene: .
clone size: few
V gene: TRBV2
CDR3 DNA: TGTGCCAGCAGCACAGGGATCGAGCAGTACTTC
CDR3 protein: CASSTGIEQYF

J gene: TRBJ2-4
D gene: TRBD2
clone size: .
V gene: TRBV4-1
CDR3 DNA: TGCGCCAGCAGCCATATAGCGGGGGGTGAAAACATTCAGTACTTC
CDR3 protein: CASSHIAGGENIQYF

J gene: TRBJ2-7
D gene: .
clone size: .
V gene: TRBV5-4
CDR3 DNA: TGTGCCAGCAGCCGGGACCTCTACGAGCAGTACTTC
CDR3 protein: CASSRDLYEQYF

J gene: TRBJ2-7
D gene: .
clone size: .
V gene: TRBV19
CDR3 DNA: TGTGCCAGTAGTTCCCGCGCCCCCTCCTACGAGCAGTACTTC
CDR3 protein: CASSSRAPSYEQYF

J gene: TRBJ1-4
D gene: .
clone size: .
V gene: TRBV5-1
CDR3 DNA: TGCGCCAGCAGCTTGGGGGGTACTAATGAAAAACTGTTTTTT
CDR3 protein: CASSLGGTNEKLFF

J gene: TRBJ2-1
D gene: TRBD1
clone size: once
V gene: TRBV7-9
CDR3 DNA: TGTGCCAGCAACTACCCCGGACAGGGGGCATATGAGCAGTTCTTC
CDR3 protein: CASNYPGQGAYEQFF

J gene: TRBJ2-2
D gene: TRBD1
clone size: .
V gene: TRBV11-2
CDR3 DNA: TGTGCCAGCAGCCCGCGCACAGGGGGGTCCGGGGAGCTGTTTTTT
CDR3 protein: CASSPRTGGSGELFF

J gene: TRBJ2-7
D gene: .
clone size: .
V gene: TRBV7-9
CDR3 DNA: TGTGCCAGCAGCTTAGCGTCCAGCTCCTACGAGCAGTACTTC
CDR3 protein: CASSLASSSYEQYF

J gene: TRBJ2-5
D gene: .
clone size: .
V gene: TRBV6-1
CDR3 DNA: TGTGCCAGCAGTGATTCTGGGCTGGGGGAGCAGTACTTC
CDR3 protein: CASSDSGLGEQYF

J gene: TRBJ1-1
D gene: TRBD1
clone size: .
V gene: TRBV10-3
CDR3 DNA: TGTGCCATCAGTGAATCCAACAGGGGAGGGACTGAAGCTTTCTTT
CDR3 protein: CAISESNRGGTEAFF

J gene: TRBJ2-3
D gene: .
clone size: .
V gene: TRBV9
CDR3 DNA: TGTGCCAGCAGCGTGTTGCCCCGTGCGGATACGCAGTATTTT
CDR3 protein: CASSVLPRADTQYF

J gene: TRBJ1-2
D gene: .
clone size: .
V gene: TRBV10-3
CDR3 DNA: TGTGCCATCAGTGAGTCAGGGTATGGCTACACCTTC
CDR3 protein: CAISESGYGYTF

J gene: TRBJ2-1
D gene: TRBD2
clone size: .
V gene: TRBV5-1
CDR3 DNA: TGCGCCAGCAGCTCTGGACTAGCATCGAATGAGCAGTTCTTC
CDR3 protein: CASSSGLASNEQFF

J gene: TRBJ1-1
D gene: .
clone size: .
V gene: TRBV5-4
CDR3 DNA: TGTGCCAGCAGCTTGGCTTTGAACACTGAAGCTTTCTTT
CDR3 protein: CASSLALNTEAFF

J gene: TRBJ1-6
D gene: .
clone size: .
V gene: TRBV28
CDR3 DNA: TGTGCCAGCATCGACCAGAAGGGGTTACCCCTCCACTTT
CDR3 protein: CASIDQKGLPLHF

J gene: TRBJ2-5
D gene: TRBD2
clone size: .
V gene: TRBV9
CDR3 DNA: TGTGCCAGCACCATCCCGGGGGGTCAAGAGACCCAGTACTTC
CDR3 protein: CASTIPGGQETQYF

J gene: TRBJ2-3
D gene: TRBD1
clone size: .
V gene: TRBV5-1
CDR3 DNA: TGCGCCAGCAGTGAAGGACAGGGGGCATCAGATACGCAGTATTTT
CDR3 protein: CASSEGQGASDTQYF

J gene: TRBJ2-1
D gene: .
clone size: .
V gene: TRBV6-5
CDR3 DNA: TGTGCCAGCTACCGCGGGGGCCAATACAACAATGAGCAGTTCTTC
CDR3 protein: CASYRGGQYNNEQFF

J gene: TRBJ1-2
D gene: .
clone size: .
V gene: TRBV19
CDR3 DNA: TGTGCCAGTAGTATGGGCGGGACTAACTATGGCTACACCTTC
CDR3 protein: CASSMGGTNYGYTF

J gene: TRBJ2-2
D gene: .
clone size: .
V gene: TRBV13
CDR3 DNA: TGTGCCAGCAGGGTCGGCTCATGGTCCGGGGAGCTGTTTTTT
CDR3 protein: CASRVGSWSGELFF

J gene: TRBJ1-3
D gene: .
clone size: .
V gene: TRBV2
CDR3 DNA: TGTGCCAGCAGTTCGACAGTTGCTGGAAACACCATATATTTT
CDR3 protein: CASSSTVAGNTIYF

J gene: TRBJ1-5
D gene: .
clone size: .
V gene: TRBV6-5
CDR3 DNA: TGTGCCAGCAGTCCTTATTCGGGCAATCAGCCCCAGCATTTT
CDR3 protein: CASSPYSGNQPQHF

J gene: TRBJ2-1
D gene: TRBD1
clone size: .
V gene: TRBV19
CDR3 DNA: TGTGCCAGCAAGGACAGGGGACGCAATGAGCAGTTCTTC
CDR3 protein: CASKDRGRNEQFF

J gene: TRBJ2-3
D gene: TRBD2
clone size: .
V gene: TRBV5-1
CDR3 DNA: TGCGCCAGCACCGCTACCGGACTAGCGACCATCTACGAACAGTATTTT
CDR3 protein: CASTATGLATIYEQYF

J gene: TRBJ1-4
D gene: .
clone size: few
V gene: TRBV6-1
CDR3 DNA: TGTGCCAGTGAGACAGGAGCAACTAATGAAAAACTGTTTTTT
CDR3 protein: CASETGATNEKLFF

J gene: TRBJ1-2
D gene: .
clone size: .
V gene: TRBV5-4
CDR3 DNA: TGTGCCAGCGGGACTTCCGGCTATGGCTACACCTTC
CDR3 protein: CASGTSGYGYTF

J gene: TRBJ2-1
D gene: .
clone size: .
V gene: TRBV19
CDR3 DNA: TGTGCCACCGGGGGGCGCTCAAATGAGCAGTTCTTC
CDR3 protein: CATGGRSNEQFF

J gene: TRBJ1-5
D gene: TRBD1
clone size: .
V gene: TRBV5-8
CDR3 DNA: TGTGCCAGCAGCTTGGGTGACAGGGGAGGAGAGCCCCAGCATTTT
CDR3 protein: CASSLGDRGGEPQHF

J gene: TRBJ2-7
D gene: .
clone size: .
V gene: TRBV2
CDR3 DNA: TGTGCCAGCGGAAAGGGGGACCTCGGCTACGAGCAGTACTTC
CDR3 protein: CASGKGDLGYEQYF

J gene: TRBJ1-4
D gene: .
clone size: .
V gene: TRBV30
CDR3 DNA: TGTGCCTGGAGTGTAGGGCAGGGAGATGAAAAACTGTTTTTT
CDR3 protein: CAWSVGQGDEKLFF

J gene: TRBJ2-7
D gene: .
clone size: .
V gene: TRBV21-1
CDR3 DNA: TGTGCCAGCCTTCTGGGGGGACAGCGGTGCTACGAGCAGTACTTC
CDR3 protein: CASLLGGQRCYEQYF

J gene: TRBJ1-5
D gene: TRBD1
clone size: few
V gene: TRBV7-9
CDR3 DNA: TGTGCCAGCAGCTCCCCGGACAGGGGCGGGAGCAATCAGCCCCAGCATTTT
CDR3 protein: CASSSPDRGGSNQPQHF

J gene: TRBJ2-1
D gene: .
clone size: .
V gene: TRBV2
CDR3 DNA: TGTGCCAGCAGTGATGGGTGGGGAGGTGAGCAGTTCTTC
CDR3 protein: CASSDGWGGEQFF

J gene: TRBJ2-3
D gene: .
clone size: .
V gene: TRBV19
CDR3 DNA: TGTGCCAGTAGTGTTCTAGCGAGCACAGATACGCAGTATTTT
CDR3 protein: CASSVLASTDTQYF

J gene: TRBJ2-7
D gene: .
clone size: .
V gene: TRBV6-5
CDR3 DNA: TGTGCCAGCAGTTACTCCCTAGCATCATACGAGCAGTACTTC
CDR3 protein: CASSYSLASYEQYF

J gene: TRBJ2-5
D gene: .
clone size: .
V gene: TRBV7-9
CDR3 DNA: TGTGCCAGCAGCTTAATGGGTCGCGGAAGACAAGAGACCCAGTACTTC
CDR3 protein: CASSLMGRGRQETQYF

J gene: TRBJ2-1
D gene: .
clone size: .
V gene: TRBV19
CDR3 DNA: TGTGCCAGTAGTCTTTTGGGTTCCTACAATGAGCAGTTCTTC
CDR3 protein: CASSLLGSYNEQFF

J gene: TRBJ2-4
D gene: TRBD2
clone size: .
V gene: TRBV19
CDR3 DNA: TGTGCCAGTAGTGCCGGGGGGGGACGGACCAAAAACATTCAGTACTTC
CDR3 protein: CASSAGGGRTKNIQYF

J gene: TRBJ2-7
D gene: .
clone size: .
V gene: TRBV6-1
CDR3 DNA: TGTGCCAGCAGAGGCCGGTGGTCCTCCTACGAGCAGTACTTC
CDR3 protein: CASRGRWSSYEQYF

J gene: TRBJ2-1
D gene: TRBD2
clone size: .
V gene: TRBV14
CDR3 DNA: TGTGCCAGCAGCCAAAGGGTGGGGCGGGGGAGCTACAATGAGCAGTTCTTC
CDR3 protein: CASSQRVGRGSYNEQFF

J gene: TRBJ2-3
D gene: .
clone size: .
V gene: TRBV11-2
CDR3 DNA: TGTGCCAGCAGCTTAGGTGATTTAGGGTATACGCAGTATTTT
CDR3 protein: CASSLGDLGYTQYF

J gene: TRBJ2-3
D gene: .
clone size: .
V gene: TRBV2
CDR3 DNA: TGTGCCAGCAGTGAGTTGGGGATCGCGGGGGATACGCAGTATTTT
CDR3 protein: CASSELGIAGDTQYF

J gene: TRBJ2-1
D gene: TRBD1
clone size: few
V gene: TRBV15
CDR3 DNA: TGTGCCACCAGCAGCCCCCGGGACAGGCAGTTCTTC
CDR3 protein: CATSSPRDRQFF

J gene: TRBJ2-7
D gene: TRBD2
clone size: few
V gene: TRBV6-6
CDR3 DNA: TGTGCCAGCAGCTCCGGGACTAGCATCGAGCAGTACTTC
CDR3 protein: CASSSGTSIEQYF

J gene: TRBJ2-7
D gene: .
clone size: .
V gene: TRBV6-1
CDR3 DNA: TGTGCCAGCAGTGACGGGACGGCAGATTACGAGCAGTACTTC
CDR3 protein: CASSDGTADYEQYF

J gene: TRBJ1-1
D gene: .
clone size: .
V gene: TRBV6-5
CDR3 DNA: TGTGCCAGCCGGGTAACAGGGAAAAACACTGAAGCTTTCTTT
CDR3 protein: CASRVTGKNTEAFF

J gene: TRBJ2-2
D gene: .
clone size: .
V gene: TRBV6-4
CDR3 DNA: TGTGCCAGCAGGGGCATCCCCGGGGAGCTGTTTTTT
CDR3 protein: CASRGIPGELFF

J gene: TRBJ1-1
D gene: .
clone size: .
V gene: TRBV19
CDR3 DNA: TGTGCCAGTAGTCTGCAGGGGAATACTGAAGCTTTCTTT
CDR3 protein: CASSLQGNTEAFF

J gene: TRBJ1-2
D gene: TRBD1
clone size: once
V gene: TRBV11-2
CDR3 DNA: TGTGCCAGCAGCTCCCTCAGGGGGAGAAACTATGGCTACACCTTC
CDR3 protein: CASSSLRGRNYGYTF

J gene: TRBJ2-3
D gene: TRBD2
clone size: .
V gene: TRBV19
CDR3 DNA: TGTGCCAGTAGTATAGGTGCTAGCGGGGGTTCGGATACGCAGTATTTT
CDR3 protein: CASSIGASGGSDTQYF

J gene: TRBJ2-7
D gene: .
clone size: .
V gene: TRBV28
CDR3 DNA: TGTGCCAGCAGTTCCGGAAGCCTAACCTACGAGCAGTACTTC
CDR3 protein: CASSSGSLTYEQYF

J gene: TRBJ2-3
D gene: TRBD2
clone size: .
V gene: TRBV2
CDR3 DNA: TGTGCCAGCAGTGGGACTAGCGGGAGGGGAGATACGCAGTATTTT
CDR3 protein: CASSGTSGRGDTQYF

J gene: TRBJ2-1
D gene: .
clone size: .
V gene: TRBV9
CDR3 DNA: TGTGCCAGCAGCGCCAGTGCGGGGCTTAGGGATGAGCAGTTCTTC
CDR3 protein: CASSASAGLRDEQFF

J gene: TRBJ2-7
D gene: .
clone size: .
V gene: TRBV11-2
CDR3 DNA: TGTGCCAGCAGCTTAGAGCCAGGCGGGGTCCGGGGCTACGAGCAGTACTTC
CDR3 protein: CASSLEPGGVRGYEQYF